Below, 27 T cell receptor beta chains from the same sample are listed, as sequenced in a study of cytomegalovirus exposure and HLA in healthy donors. The PCR had 60 Vbeta and 13 Jbeta primers. Method: immunoSEQ multiplex PCR; TCRdb's copy keeps in-frame clones and lacks some. Here the sample spans 100,000 to 150,000 clones, around 73% being singletons. The sequencing input was PBMCs. These receptor sequences come from a female donor in good health and CMV-seronegative.

The chain combines TRBV2 with TRBJ2-7; D unresolved. In germline, CDR1 is SNHLY, CDR2 FYNNEI. CDR3 size: 11 residues. V was trimmed by 7 bases and J by 0 bases, leaving 4 bases between them. CDR3 loop: CASTYSYEQYF. The CDR3 DNA reads as TGTGCCAGCACCTACTCCTACGAGCAGTACTTC.

CDR3 protein: CASRPGDRGDEQYF. The CDR3 DNA reads as TGTGCCAGCAGACCCGGGGACAGGGGGGACGAGCAGTACTTC. The chain recombines TRBV6-5 with TRBJ2-7, with 11 nucleotides matching TRBD1. V shed 6 bases, J shed 5 bases, and the junction held 6 bases outside the gene matches. The CDR3 is made up of 14 amino acids. The germline CDR1 and CDR2 sequences are MNHEY and SVGAGI.

This sequence joins TRBV7-2 and TRBJ2-7; 8 bases are a match to TRBD2. The V segment lost 1 base and the J segment 1 base; nucleotides outside the gene matches: 3. CDR3 length equals 15 residues. The germline V gene encodes CDR1 SGHTA and CDR2 FQGNSA. CDR3 protein: CASSLGLASSYEQYF. CDR3 nucleotide sequence: TGTGCCAGCAGCTTAGGACTAGCGTCATCCTACGAGCAGTACTTC.

The chain links TRBV6-4 to TRBJ2-3, with TRBD2 identical over 8 bases. Germline assignment: CDR1 MRHNA and CDR2 SNTAGT. The CDR3 length is 16 residues. The V segment lost 0 bases and the J segment 0 bases; nucleotides outside the gene matches: 2. The CDR3 here is CASSDSAGGSTDTQYF. The CDR3 DNA sequence: TGTGCCAGCAGTGACTCGGCGGGAGGAAGCACAGATACGCAGTATTTT.

This clone was observed a few times. Here the CDR3 DNA reads TGCAGTGCCGGGACCTACAATGAGCAGTTCTTC. Its translation is CSAGTYNEQFF. The chain links TRBV20-1 to TRBJ2-1; tentatively, D is TRBD2 (5 bases). The V and J ends lost 6 bases and 2 bases respectively, with 5 bases between them. Germline loops: CDR1 DFQATT, CDR2 SNEGSKA (reference sequence). This CDR3 is 11 amino acids long.

This chain connects TRBV18 to TRBJ1-3; no clear D. This CDR3 spans 16 amino acids. Trimming cost V 1 base and J 0 bases, with 10 bases left between them. CDR1 and CDR2 (germline): KGHSH, LQKENI. The CDR3 nucleotides are TGTGCCAGCTCACCACAGGGAGCAGCCTCTGGAAACACCATATATTTT. Its protein product is CASSPQGAASGNTIYF.

The J gene is TRBJ2-1, the V gene TRBV19; a possible D gene is TRBD2 (6 bases). CDR1 is LNHDA, CDR2 SQIVND, per germline (reference sequence). CDR3 length: 15 amino acids. With 5 bases removed from V and 4 bases from J, the gap between germline ends came to 15 bases. In DNA form, the CDR3 reads TGTGCCAGTAGTCCTGGGGGGAACCCTTACAATGAGCAGTTCTTC. Translating gives CASSPGGNPYNEQFF.

This clone was seen only a few times. This chain uses TRBV5-1 with TRBJ2-1; 8 bases are shared with TRBD2. This CDR3 is 16 amino acids long. V lost 0 bases, J lost 6 bases, and 8 bases stayed unmatched. Germline V gene data show CDR1 as SGHRS and CDR2 as YFSETQ. CDR3 amino acids: CASSLAASGLVNEQFF. The CDR3 DNA is TGCGCCAGCAGCTTGGCCGCTAGCGGGTTAGTCAATGAGCAGTTCTTC. Combining the CDR3 with reference TRBV5-1 and TRBJ2-1 gives the whole variable domain KAGVTQTPRYLIKTRGQQVTLSCSPISGHRSVSWYQQTPGQGLQFLFEYFSETQRNKGNFPGRFSGRQFSNSRSEMNVSTLELGDSALYLCASSLAASGLVNEQFFGPGTRLTVL.

The chain is built from TRBV7-9 and TRBJ2-2; 9 nucleotides match TRBD1. In germline, CDR1 is SEHNR, CDR2 FQNEAQ (reference sequence). Trimming cost V 5 bases and J 0 bases; bases outside gene matches: 1. The CDR3 has 15 amino acids. The CDR3 nucleotides read TGTGCCAGCAGCCGGGACAGGGCGAACACCGGGGAGCTGTTTTTT. Encoded protein: CASSRDRANTGELFF.

V gene TRBV28 combines with J gene TRBJ1-2; D remains unclear. The CDR3 loop spans 13 amino acids. V shed 3 bases and J shed 6 bases, with 11 bases lying between them. CDR1 is MDHEN and CDR2 is SYDVKM in the germline V gene. The CDR3 DNA reads as TGTGCCAGCAGTTTGTGGGGAGTACATGGCTACACCTTC. It is translated as CASSLWGVHGYTF.

This sequence joins TRBV5-4 and TRBJ2-7; possible D gene TRBD1, 6 bases. Germline V gives CDR1 SGHNT, CDR2 YYREEE (reference sequence). The length of the CDR3 is 14 residues. The V gene lost 4 bases and the J gene lost 2 bases, with 13 bases spanning the gap. CDR3 coding DNA: TGTGCCAGCAGCCTGGGACAACCGGCCTACGAGCAGTACTTC. It yields the protein CASSLGQPAYEQYF.

In its sample, this clone was seen a few times. This chain uses TRBV30 with TRBJ1-2; the match to TRBD1 covers 7 bases. The germline V gene has CDR1 GTSNPN and CDR2 SVGIG (reference sequence). Germline trimming cut 0 bases from V and 6 bases from J; bases unmatched to any gene: 4. The CDR3 runs 13 residues. CDR3 coding DNA: TGTGCCTGGAGTGTAAAGGGACAGCATGGCTACACCTTC. This encodes CAWSVKGQHGYTF.

The chain is built from TRBV29-1 and TRBJ2-1; weak D call: TRBD2 (7 bases). Germline-derived CDR1 and CDR2 are SQVTM and ANQGSEA. The length of the CDR3 is 14 residues. V lost 4 bases, J lost 7 bases, and 17 bases lay in between. The DNA of the CDR3 is TGCAGCGTTGGGAGGACTAGGGGGTATAATGAGCAGTTCTTC. Encoded protein: CSVGRTRGYNEQFF.

The V gene is TRBV28, the J gene TRBJ1-5, with TRBD1 as a possible D gene (6 bases). The V gene lost 4 bases and the J gene lost 2 bases, with 12 bases spanning the gap. The germline gives CDR1 MDHEN, CDR2 SYDVKM. The CDR3 sequence is 15 residues long. CDR3 amino acids: CASSWGQGGNQPQHF. The CDR3, as DNA: TGTGCCAGCAGTTGGGGGCAGGGAGGCAATCAGCCCCAGCATTTT.

CDR3 nucleotide sequence: TGTGCCAGCAGCAGTGACAGGGGAGGTGGAGAGACCCAGTACTTC. Translated: CASSSDRGGGETQYF. The chain recombines TRBV13 with TRBJ2-5; TRBD1 matches at 8 bases. CDR1 is PRHDT and CDR2 is FYEKMQ in the germline V gene (reference sequence). V gave up 5 bases and J gave up 4 bases; unmatched junction bases: 9. CDR3 length equals 15 residues.

This chain uses TRBV5-1 with TRBJ2-7; weak D call: TRBD2 (5 bases). With 4 bases removed from V and 0 bases from J, the gap between germline ends came to 11 bases. The CDR3 extends over 14 amino acids. Germline CDR1 reads SGHRS; CDR2 reads YFSETQ. CDR3 in DNA: TGCGCCAGCAGCCCGACGGGGAGCTCCTACGAGCAGTACTTC. Translating gives CASSPTGSSYEQYF.

This sequence joins TRBV27 and TRBJ2-2; TRBD1 matches at 7 bases. The V and J ends lost 5 bases and 13 bases, in that order; junction bases with no gene match: 7. CDR3 length: 12 residues. CDR1 and CDR2 (germline): MNHEY, SMNVEV (reference sequence). CDR3 in amino acids: CASSDATGWLFF. The CDR3 DNA is TGTGCCAGCAGTGATGCGACAGGGTGGCTGTTTTTT.

The V gene is TRBV6-1, the J gene TRBJ1-1; unclear D gene. The CDR3 sequence is 12 residues long. V gave up 5 bases and J gave up 4 bases, with 8 bases separating them. Germline-derived CDR1 and CDR2 are MNHNS and SASEGT. CDR3 DNA: TGTGCCAGCAGTCCACAGCTCACTGAAGCTTTCTTT. It specifies CASSPQLTEAFF.

This chain links TRBV4-1 with TRBJ2-2; 7 nucleotides line up with TRBD1. CDR3 size: 17 residues. In germline, CDR1 is MGHRA, CDR2 YSYEKL. J was trimmed by 4 bases and V by 3 bases; bases with no gene match: 11. The CDR3 DNA reads TGCGCCAGCAGCCATGGGGGACAGCACGAGGTCACCGGGGAGCTGTTTTTT. Translation: CASSHGGQHEVTGELFF.

This clone occurred once. The V gene is TRBV7-9, the J gene TRBJ2-3; D is perhaps TRBD2 (7 bases). The length of the CDR3 is 15 residues. Deletions cut 5 bases from V and 9 bases from J, with 21 bases between. Germline assignment: CDR1 SEHNR and CDR2 FQNEAQ (reference sequence). DNA of the CDR3: TGTGCCAGCAGCGCTGGGGGGGCAGGGGTAGTAACGCAGTATTTT. Residues: CASSAGGAGVVTQYF.

This sequence joins TRBV10-3 and TRBJ2-7, with 11 bases lining up with TRBD2. With V trimmed by 11 bases and J by 5 bases, 11 bases remained unmatched. From germline, CDR1 is ENHRY and CDR2 SYGVKD. The CDR3 loop spans 14 amino acids. CDR3 protein: CASQLAGDGDEQYF. The CDR3 region has the DNA TGTGCCTCCCAACTAGCGGGAGACGGGGACGAGCAGTACTTC.

The chain carries TRBV5-1 and TRBJ1-4; 9 nucleotides match TRBD1. The germline V gene has CDR1 SGHRS and CDR2 YFSETQ. V gave up 4 bases and J gave up 0 bases; unmatched junction bases: 4. The CDR3 runs to 16 residues. The CDR3 coding sequence is TGCGCCAGCAGCGCGGGACAGGGCCCAACTAATGAAAAACTGTTTTTT. This encodes CASSAGQGPTNEKLFF.

Only a few counts were recorded for this clone. The chain joins TRBV28 to TRBJ2-3; TRBD2 aligns across 8 bases. V lost 5 bases and J lost 4; bases outside the gene matches: 8. The CDR3 is made up of 15 amino acids. The germline gives CDR1 MDHEN, CDR2 SYDVKM. The CDR3 coding sequence is TGTGCCAGCAGTGACCTGAGCGGGAGTCCAGATACGCAGTATTTT. Translated: CASSDLSGSPDTQYF.

The V and J genes are TRBV6-4 and TRBJ2-1; 7 bases match TRBD2. There are 15 residues in the CDR3. V gave up 3 bases and J gave up 0 bases; unmatched junction bases: 2. Germline V gives CDR1 MRHNA, CDR2 SNTAGT. CDR3 sequence: CASSEGGSSYNEQFF. The CDR3 DNA reads TGTGCCAGCAGTGAAGGCGGGAGCTCCTACAATGAGCAGTTCTTC.

The chain carries TRBV29-1 and TRBJ2-1, with TRBD1 matching 9 bases. V gave up 6 bases and J gave up 1 base; unmatched junction bases: 10. This CDR3 is built from 16 residues. CDR1 is SQVTM, CDR2 ANQGSEA, per germline. In nucleotides, the CDR3 is TGCAGCGTCGAGATACAGGGGGCAGAATCCTACAATGAGCAGTTCTTC. This codes for CSVEIQGAESYNEQFF.

This chain connects TRBV4-3 to TRBJ2-7; the match to TRBD2 covers 11 bases. The CDR3 length is 16 residues. Germline V lookup: CDR1 LGHNA, CDR2 YSLEER. J was trimmed by 0 bases and V by 3 bases; bases with no gene match: 4. The CDR3 DNA reads TGCGCCAGCAGCCAGGGGACTAGCGGTTTCTCCTACGAGCAGTACTTC. Protein sequence: CASSQGTSGFSYEQYF.

This clone was seen a single time. Other DNA sequences in the sample encode the same CDR3. The chain is built from TRBV5-1 and TRBJ1-5; possibly TRBD1 for D (5 bases). CDR1 SGHRS and CDR2 YFSETQ come from the germline V gene. The CDR3 is 17 amino acids. Trimming cost V 9 bases and J 0 bases, with 22 bases left between them. CDR3 sequence reads: CANPTPWTRNSNQPQHF. CDR3 DNA sequence: TGCGCCAACCCGACCCCCTGGACACGCAATAGCAATCAGCCCCAGCATTTT.